A selection of T cell receptor beta chains follows, all from one sample in a study of cytomegalovirus exposure and HLA in healthy donors. Sequenced by immunoSEQ multiplex PCR; TCRdb stores in-frame clones only, minus some. The sample has about 120,000 clones; under 90% are singletons. Sequencing was carried out using PBMCs. The origin of the receptors is a woman aged 40 to 55 in good health and CMV-seronegative. Each CDR3 is given with its conserved first and last residue. A D gene is named only where the DNA matches it firmly. Clone size is not always given. Where it is, it says once, few, many or a class for expanded clones.

CASSRGGGSRYEQYF TGTGCCAGTAGCCGAGGTGGCGGGAGCCGCTACGAGCAGTACTTC TRBD2 TRBJ2-7 NA TRBV19
CASSLLDRGSGYTF TGCGCCAGCAGCTTATTGGACAGGGGCAGTGGCTACACCTTC TRBD1 TRBJ1-2 NA TRBV5-1
CASSYPRGSGEDTDTQYF TGTGCCAGCTCCTACCCTCGGGGAAGCGGGGAAGACACAGATACGCAGTATTTT TRBD2 TRBJ2-3 NA TRBV18
CASKDRGLEQFF TGTGCCAGCAAGGACAGGGGTCTTGAGCAGTTCTTC TRBD1 TRBJ2-1 NA TRBV7-9
CASSLEGAYNQPQHF TGTGCCAGCAGCTTAGAGGGGGCATACAATCAGCCCCAGCATTTT NA TRBJ1-5 NA TRBV11-2
CASSHTGGAYGYTF TGTGCCAGCAGCCATACAGGGGGCGCCTATGGCTACACCTTC TRBD1 TRBJ1-2 NA TRBV7-9
CASSFQGSSNQPQHF TGTGCCAGCAGTTTCCAGGGATCTAGCAATCAGCCCCAGCATTTT NA TRBJ1-5 NA TRBV28
CASSSSQREFIETQYF TGCGCCAGCAGCTCCTCTCAGCGGGAGTTTATTGAGACCCAGTACTTC TRBD2 TRBJ2-5 NA TRBV5-1
CASSRTLGSAGNEQFF TGTGCCAGCAGTCGTACGTTGGGCTCGGCTGGAAATGAGCAGTTCTTC NA TRBJ2-1 NA TRBV11-2
CASSPNVGELFF TGTGCCAGCAGCCCAAATGTCGGGGAGCTGTTTTTT NA TRBJ2-2 NA TRBV9
CSVPGATEAFF TGCAGCGTTCCAGGGGCCACTGAAGCTTTCTTT NA TRBJ1-1 few TRBV29-1
CASSDTSQGVLSPLHF TGTGCCAGCAGTGATACGTCGCAGGGTGTTCTTTCACCCCTCCACTTT NA TRBJ1-6 NA TRBV25-1
CASSQGSGLAGGRENIQYF TGCGCCAGCAGCCAAGGATCGGGGCTAGCGGGGGGGCGGGAAAACATTCAGTACTTC TRBD2 TRBJ2-4 NA TRBV4-1
CASSPEDRGRHQPQHF TGTGCCAGCAGTCCAGAGGACAGGGGACGGCATCAGCCCCAGCATTTT TRBD1 TRBJ1-5 NA TRBV27
CASSFWQPSGEQFF TGTGCCAGCAGTTTTTGGCAGCCGTCGGGTGAGCAGTTCTTC NA TRBJ2-1 few TRBV27
CASSGPGFGEQFF TGTGCCAGCAGCGGTCCCGGGTTTGGTGAGCAGTTCTTC NA TRBJ2-1 NA TRBV9
CASSPLGQGAYEQYF TGTGCCAGCTCACCACTGGGACAGGGGGCCTACGAGCAGTACTTC TRBD1 TRBJ2-7 NA TRBV18
CASSLEAGYTEAFF TGTGCCAGCAGCTTGGAGGCAGGGTACACTGAAGCTTTCTTT NA TRBJ1-1 NA TRBV5-4
CASSAGGQVYGYTF TGTGCCAGCAGTGCGGGTGGACAAGTATATGGCTACACCTTC NA TRBJ1-2 NA TRBV25-1
CASSLAGTGETQYF TGTGCCAGCAGCTTAGCGGGAACGGGGGAGACCCAGTACTTC TRBD2 TRBJ2-5 NA TRBV5-4
CASSHRTGGTEAFF TGCGCCAGCAGCCACCGAACAGGGGGCACTGAAGCTTTCTTT TRBD1 TRBJ1-1 NA TRBV4-1
CASSLWQNTEAFF TGTGCCAGCAGCTTGTGGCAGAACACTGAAGCTTTCTTT NA TRBJ1-1 NA TRBV11-3
CASSPARYEQFF TGTGCCAGCAGCCCCGCCCGGTATGAGCAGTTCTTC NA TRBJ2-1 NA TRBV6-6
CASSQGVSNEKLFF TGCGCCAGCAGCCAAGGTGTCAGTAATGAAAAACTGTTTTTT NA TRBJ1-4 few TRBV4-1
CASSAGGGGFTEAFF TGTGCCAGCAGCGCCGGGGGGGGCGGGTTCACTGAAGCTTTCTTT NA TRBJ1-1 NA TRBV9
CASSLQGRSNEKLFF TGTGCCAGCAGCTTACAGGGTCGTTCTAATGAAAAACTGTTTTTT NA TRBJ1-4 few TRBV5-5
CASSRAETRGGELFF TGTGCCAGCAGCCGAGCTGAGACACGGGGCGGGGAGCTGTTTTTT NA TRBJ2-2 NA TRBV11-3
CASSVRAAGGPGNTIYF TGTGCCAGCAGCGTCAGAGCGGCAGGGGGACCTGGAAACACCATATATTTT TRBD1 TRBJ1-3 once TRBV7-6
CACGQGGISGANVLTF TGTGCCTGCGGACAGGGGGGGATCTCTGGGGCCAACGTCCTGACTTTC TRBD1 TRBJ2-6 NA TRBV30
CASSESHTHYGYTF TGTGCCAGCAGTGAAAGTCACACCCACTATGGCTACACCTTC NA TRBJ1-2 NA TRBV6-1
CASSVGSSGRAYEQFF TGTGCCAGCAGCGTAGGGTCTAGCGGGAGGGCCTATGAGCAGTTCTTC TRBD2 TRBJ2-1 NA TRBV9
CSSSYRTGGLTFYGYTF TGTTCCAGCAGCTACCGGACAGGGGGCCTCACTTTCTATGGCTACACCTTC TRBD1 TRBJ1-2 NA TRBV7-9
CASSRDRGYIQYF TGTGCCAGCAGCCGGGACAGGGGGTACATTCAGTACTTC TRBD1 TRBJ2-4 NA TRBV7-2
CASSVDPGVRETQYF TGTGCCAGCAGCGTAGACCCAGGGGTAAGGGAGACCCAGTACTTC NA TRBJ2-5 NA TRBV9
CASSRGGGFSVEQFF TGTGCCAGCTCCCGCGGGGGGGGCTTTTCGGTCGAGCAGTTCTTC TRBD2 TRBJ2-1 NA TRBV18
CASSPPGGVNTEAFF TGTGCCAGCTCGCCCCCCGGGGGGGTGAACACTGAAGCTTTCTTT NA TRBJ1-1 NA TRBV18
CAISEGVQPQHF TGTGCCATCAGTGAAGGGGTGCAGCCCCAGCATTTT NA TRBJ1-5 NA TRBV10-3
CASSNTTGLYEQYF TGTGCCAGCAGCAATACAACAGGGCTCTACGAGCAGTACTTC NA TRBJ2-7 NA TRBV7-8
CSARMGLEAFF TGCAGCGCACGCATGGGGCTGGAAGCTTTCTTT NA TRBJ1-1 NA TRBV29-1
CASKGGGGTQYF TGTGCCAGCAAAGGAGGGGGGGGGACCCAGTACTTC NA TRBJ2-5 NA TRBV6-5
CASSSGGRATYEQYF TGTGCCAGCAGCTCGGGTGGCAGGGCAACCTACGAGCAGTACTTC NA TRBJ2-7 NA TRBV13
CASSEALRNQPQHF TGTGCCAGCAGTGAAGCTCTGAGAAATCAGCCCCAGCATTTT NA TRBJ1-5 NA TRBV6-1
CASSQPGQLNTGELFF TGCGCCAGCAGCCAACCTGGACAGCTTAACACCGGGGAGCTGTTTTTT NA TRBJ2-2 NA TRBV4-1
CARTGNTIYF TGTGCCAGAACAGGGAACACCATATATTTT NA TRBJ1-3 NA TRBV6-5
CASSTVLSYEQYF TGTGCCAGTTCGACAGTCCTCTCCTACGAGCAGTACTTC NA TRBJ2-7 NA TRBV5-4
CASSSGTSPYNEQFF TGTGCCAGCAGCTCGGGGACTAGCCCCTACAATGAGCAGTTCTTC TRBD2 TRBJ2-1 NA TRBV7-9
CASSPRQGMNTEAFF TGTGCCAGCAGTCCCCGACAGGGGATGAACACTGAAGCTTTCTTT TRBD1 TRBJ1-1 NA TRBV6-1
CASSINRDLEAFF TGCGCCAGCAGCATTAACAGGGATCTTGAAGCTTTCTTT NA TRBJ1-1 few TRBV5-1
CASSEISGYNEQFF TGTGCCAGCAGTGAAATCAGCGGGTACAATGAGCAGTTCTTC NA TRBJ2-1 NA TRBV6-5
CASSLDRSEQFF TGTGCCAGCAGCTTAGATAGAAGTGAGCAGTTCTTC NA TRBJ2-1 NA TRBV7-6
CASSAGTVFTSTDTQYF TGCGCCAGCAGCGCCGGGACAGTCTTTACTAGCACAGATACGCAGTATTTT TRBD1 TRBJ2-3 once TRBV10-2
CASSPGIAGGRSTDTQYF TGTGCCAGCAGCCCAGGTATAGCGGGGGGCAGAAGCACAGATACGCAGTATTTT TRBD2 TRBJ2-3 NA TRBV7-2
CASNEGGGRTSKFF TGTGCCAGTAACGAGGGTGGCGGGAGGACCTCCAAGTTCTTC TRBD2 TRBJ2-1 NA TRBV28
CASSPPLQQVHTQYF TGTGCCAGCTCACCACCACTTCAGCAGGTGCATACGCAGTATTTT NA TRBJ2-3 NA TRBV18